These 24 T cell receptor beta chains were all obtained from the same sample, sequenced in a study of cytomegalovirus exposure and HLA in healthy donors. With 60 Vbeta and 13 Jbeta primers, the PCR was carried out. Libraries were prepared by immunoSEQ multiplex PCR; TCRdb keeps only in-frame clonotypes and omits some of them. The sample consists of approximately 120,000 clones, 70% to 85% of them appearing once. The specimen sequenced was PBMCs. These receptors were collected from a man in his forties in good health and CMV-seropositive.

The genes are TRBV7-2 and TRBJ1-2; D unresolved. Germline CDR1 is SGHTA and CDR2 is FQGNSA. This CDR3 is built from 15 residues. Trimming pared 1 base from V and 2 bases from J, leaving 11 bases between. The CDR3: CASSLVAGANYGYTF. As DNA, the CDR3 is TGTGCCAGCAGCTTAGTGGCGGGTGCCAACTATGGCTACACCTTC.

V is TRBV4-2 and J is TRBJ2-7, with D perhaps TRBD1 (6 bases). The CDR3 contains 15 residues. V was trimmed by 3 bases and J by 3 bases, leaving 15 bases between them. CDR1 LGHNA and CDR2 YNFKEQ come from the germline V gene. The CDR3: CASSQGVGADYEQYF. In nucleotides, the CDR3 is TGTGCCAGCAGCCAGGGAGTGGGGGCCGACTACGAGCAGTACTTC.

The chain couples TRBV5-1 to TRBJ1-1; possibly TRBD1 for D (6 bases). V shed 3 bases and J shed 5 bases, with 23 bases lying between them. CDR1 and CDR2 (germline): SGHRS, YFSETQ. CDR3 length: 17 residues. The CDR3 here is CASSWGNNREGSTEAFF. Written as DNA, the CDR3 is TGCGCCAGCAGCTGGGGGAATAACAGGGAAGGTTCGACTGAAGCTTTCTTT.

The chain recombines TRBV7-9 with TRBJ1-2; possibly TRBD1 for D (6 bases). In germline, CDR1 is SEHNR, CDR2 FQNEAQ (reference sequence). Trimming took off 4 bases at V and 8 bases at J, with 17 bases between the two ends. The CDR3 is made up of 14 amino acids. CDR3 in amino acids: CASSSNNRVGGYTF. The CDR3 region has the DNA TGTGCCAGCAGCTCCAACAACAGGGTAGGAGGCTACACCTTC.

This chain links TRBV18 with TRBJ1-3; TRBD1 is a possible D gene (5 bases). The CDR3 runs to 14 residues. Germline values: CDR1 KGHSH, CDR2 LQKENI. Trimming removed 5 bases at V and 2 bases at J, with 10 bases between. CDR3 in amino acids: CASSTGLTGNTIYF. The CDR3 nucleotides read TGTGCCAGCTCAACGGGACTGACTGGAAACACCATATATTTT.

V is TRBV10-3 and J is TRBJ2-7, with D perhaps matching TRBD1 (6 bases). Germline CDR1 reads ENHRY; CDR2 reads SYGVKD. This CDR3 contains 14 residues. V shed 4 bases and J shed 3 bases, with 13 bases lying between them. The CDR3, as DNA: TGTGCCATCAGTGGACAGGCTGGGGACTACGAGCAGTACTTC. It translates to CAISGQAGDYEQYF.

The rearrangement links TRBV9 to TRBJ1-2, with D possibly being TRBD1 (5 bases). Trimming removed 8 bases at V and 2 bases at J, with 16 bases between. This CDR3 is 14 amino acids long. Germline loops: CDR1 SGDLS, CDR2 YYNGEE. CDR3 amino acids: CAREEGTINYGYTF. CDR3 DNA: TGTGCCAGGGAAGAAGGGACTATCAACTATGGCTACACCTTC.

J is TRBJ2-5 and V is TRBV7-9; D unclear. The CDR3 totals 11 residues. V was pared by 5 bases and J by 5 bases, with 6 bases between. Germline CDR1 reads SEHNR; CDR2 reads FQNEAQ (reference sequence). Here the CDR3 reads CASSRRETQYF. The CDR3 coding sequence is TGTGCCAGCAGCCGCAGGGAGACCCAGTACTTC. Filled out from reference TRBV7-9 and TRBJ2-5, the complete variable domain reads DTGVSQNPRHKITKRGQNVTFRCDPISEHNRLYWYRQTLGQGPEFLTYFQNEAQLEKSRLLSDRFSAERPKGSFSTLEIQRTEQGDSAMYLCASSRRETQYFGPGTRLLVL.

This clone is classed as medium-sized. This chain joins TRBV5-4 and TRBJ2-7; a possible D gene is TRBD1 (5 bases). The CDR3 loop spans 15 amino acids. Per germline, CDR1 SGHNT and CDR2 YYREEE (reference sequence). V gave up 1 base and J gave up 2 bases, with 13 bases separating them. The CDR3 nucleotides read TGTGCCAGCAGCTTGAGCGTCCAGGGAACCTACGAGCAGTACTTC. Encoded protein: CASSLSVQGTYEQYF.

The V and J genes are TRBV6-1 and TRBJ1-3; 9 nucleotides line up with TRBD1. The CDR3 consists of 15 residues. Germline trimming cut 5 bases from V and 4 bases from J; bases unmatched to any gene: 6. Per the germline V gene, CDR1 is MNHNS and CDR2 is SASEGT. The DNA for the CDR3 is TGTGCCAGCAGTCGGACAGGGGATTTAGGAAACACCATATATTTT. It codes for CASSRTGDLGNTIYF.

The V and J genes are TRBV7-8 and TRBJ2-3; 7 bases match TRBD2. This CDR3 is 16 amino acids long. Looked up from germline, CDR1 is SGHVS and CDR2 is FQNEAQ. V dropped 5 bases and J dropped 0; count of bases not matched to a gene: 8. This chain's CDR3 is CASSPPRRGSTDTQYF. The CDR3 nucleotides read TGTGCCAGCAGCCCCCCCCGGCGGGGGAGCACAGATACGCAGTATTTT.

The chain recombines TRBV13 with TRBJ2-1; tentatively, D is TRBD2 (5 bases). This CDR3 is 13 amino acids long. Trimming stripped 3 bases from V and 9 bases from J, with 12 bases between. The V gene's germline CDR1 is PRHDT and CDR2 FYEKMQ (reference sequence). The DNA for the CDR3 is TGTGCCAGCAGCTTTTTGTCCGAGGGTGAGCAGTTCTTC. This translates into CASSFLSEGEQFF.

V and J are TRBV6-5 and TRBJ1-3, with a possible D match to TRBD1 (5 bases). From germline, CDR1 is MNHEY and CDR2 SVGAGI. V lost 0 bases and J 3 bases, leaving 9 bases between the germline ends. The CDR3 loop spans 15 amino acids. DNA of the CDR3: TGTGCCAGCAGTTACTCGCGACAGATTGGAAACACCATATATTTT. Amino acids: CASSYSRQIGNTIYF.

The V and J genes are TRBV7-2 and TRBJ1-2; D is unclear. Trimming removed 5 bases from V and 1 base from J, with 14 bases in between. This CDR3 region has 15 residues. Germline values: CDR1 SGHTA, CDR2 FQGNSA. As DNA, the CDR3 is TGTGCCAGCAGCCCAGACAAGCTCGTTAACTATGGCTACACCTTC. Translated, it gives CASSPDKLVNYGYTF. Based on the CDR3 plus reference TRBV7-2 and TRBJ1-2, the full variable domain is GAGVSQSPSNKVTEKGKDVELRCDPISGHTALYWYRQSLGQGLEFLIYFQGNSAPDKSGLPSDRFSAERTGGSVSTLTIQRTQQEDSAVYLCASSPDKLVNYGYTFGSGTRLTVV.

CDR3 DNA sequence: TGTGCCAGTAGTAGGGACAGTTATAGCAATCAGCCCCAGCATTTT. Protein: CASSRDSYSNQPQHF. This chain links TRBV19 with TRBJ1-5, with 7 nucleotides matching TRBD1. V trimming: 4 bases; J trimming: 0 bases; junction bases outside the gene matches: 3. This CDR3 is 15 amino acids long. Looked up from germline, CDR1 is LNHDA and CDR2 is SQIVND (reference sequence).

This chain uses TRBV1 with TRBJ2-1; TRBD2, the D gene given by the table, was not confirmed from the DNA. TRBV1 corresponds to a pseudogene. This CDR3 spans 21 amino acids. The CDR3 sequence is CTSSQDNSGLAGGQTYNEQFF. In DNA, the CDR3 is TGCACCAGCAGCCAAGACAACAGCGGACTAGCGGGGGGCCAAACCTACAATGAGCAGTTCTTC.

The sample holds a few counts of this clone. The CDR3 protein is CASSDDRDTEAFF. The DNA for the CDR3 is TGTGCCAGCAGCGATGACAGGGATACTGAAGCTTTCTTT. The chain carries TRBV11-3 and TRBJ1-1; 7 bases are shared with TRBD1. The ends lost 5 bases at V and 5 bases at J; junction bases unmatched: 5. The CDR3 totals 13 residues. Germline values: CDR1 SGHNT, CDR2 YENEEA. Filled out from reference TRBV11-3 and TRBJ1-1, the complete variable domain reads EAGVVQSPRYKIIEKKQPVAFWCNPISGHNTLYWYLQNLGQGPELLIRYENEEAVDDSQLPKDRFSAERLKGVDSTLKIQPAELGDSAVYLCASSDDRDTEAFFGQGTRLTVV.

V usage is TRBV4-3 and J usage is TRBJ1-1, with 8 nucleotides matching TRBD1. This CDR3 region has 18 residues. The J segment lost 5 bases and the V segment lost 1 base, leaving 15 bases of the junction unmatched. The V gene's germline CDR1 is LGHNA and CDR2 YSLEER. CDR3 amino acids: CASSQGGRTGSAKTEAFF. CDR3 in DNA: TGCGCCAGCAGCCAAGGGGGGAGGACAGGGAGTGCGAAAACTGAAGCTTTCTTT.

The chain couples TRBV2 to TRBJ2-7; the match to TRBD1 covers 7 bases. The CDR3 is 17 residues long. CDR1 SNHLY and CDR2 FYNNEI come from the germline V gene. The trim removed 8 bases at V and 0 bases at J, leaving 16 bases unmatched. The CDR3 protein is CASGPRRGTARSYEQYF. The CDR3 coding sequence is TGTGCCAGCGGTCCGCGAAGGGGGACAGCCCGCTCCTACGAGCAGTACTTC. Drawing the rest from reference TRBV2 and TRBJ2-7, the complete variable domain is EPEVTQTPSHQVTQMGQEVILRCVPISNHLYFYWYRQILGQKVEFLVSFYNNEISEKSEIFDDQFSVERPDGSNFTLKIRSTKLEDSAMYFCASGPRRGTARSYEQYFGPGTRLTVT.

The genes are TRBV6-1 and TRBJ2-3; D gene uncertain. V shed 4 bases and J shed 2 bases, with 7 bases lying between them. Per the germline V gene, CDR1 is MNHNS and CDR2 is SASEGT. The CDR3 runs 13 residues. The CDR3 DNA sequence: TGTGCCAGCAGTGCAGCTTACACAGATACGCAGTATTTT. Protein sequence: CASSAAYTDTQYF.

The CDR3 DNA reads TGCGCCAGCAGTGAGTCGGGCCAGAGAAAGCCTTATCTATTCTATAATTCACCCCTCCACTTT. It encodes CASSESGQRKPYLFYNSPLHF. The chain links TRBV10-1 to TRBJ1-6, with D uncertain. Between the trimmed V and J ends, which lost 0 bases and 3 bases, there was a span of 24 bases. The CDR3 runs 21 residues. CDR1 is WNHNN and CDR2 is SYGVQD in the germline V gene (reference sequence).

This chain uses TRBV9 with TRBJ1-6, with 9 bases identical to TRBD1. CDR3 length equals 16 residues. V was clipped by 0 bases and J by 5 bases; unmatched bases: 3. Per germline, CDR1 SGDLS and CDR2 YYNGEE. The CDR3 bases are TGTGCCAGCAGCGTAGTCGGGACAGGGAATAATTCACCCCTCCACTTT. Translated: CASSVVGTGNNSPLHF.

The chain is built from TRBV5-4 and TRBJ2-1; possible D gene TRBD1, 5 bases. The V end lost 2 bases, the J end lost 8 bases, and 17 bases lay between the germline ends. This CDR3 is built from 15 residues. The V gene's germline CDR1 is SGHNT and CDR2 YYREEE (reference sequence). The CDR3 bases are TGTGCCAGCAGCTTTCAGGGTGGAAGGGTTGATGAGCAGTTCTTC. Protein: CASSFQGGRVDEQFF.

The chain couples TRBV4-3 to TRBJ2-2, with D possibly being TRBD1 (5 bases). The CDR3 has 17 amino acids. The germline V and J ends were trimmed by 0 bases and 5 bases, with 16 bases remaining between them. CDR1 is LGHNA and CDR2 is YSLEER in the germline V gene. The CDR3 DNA is TGCGCCAGCAGCCAAGACACCGTAGGGGCGACGACCGGGGAGCTGTTTTTT. Its protein product is CASSQDTVGATTGELFF.